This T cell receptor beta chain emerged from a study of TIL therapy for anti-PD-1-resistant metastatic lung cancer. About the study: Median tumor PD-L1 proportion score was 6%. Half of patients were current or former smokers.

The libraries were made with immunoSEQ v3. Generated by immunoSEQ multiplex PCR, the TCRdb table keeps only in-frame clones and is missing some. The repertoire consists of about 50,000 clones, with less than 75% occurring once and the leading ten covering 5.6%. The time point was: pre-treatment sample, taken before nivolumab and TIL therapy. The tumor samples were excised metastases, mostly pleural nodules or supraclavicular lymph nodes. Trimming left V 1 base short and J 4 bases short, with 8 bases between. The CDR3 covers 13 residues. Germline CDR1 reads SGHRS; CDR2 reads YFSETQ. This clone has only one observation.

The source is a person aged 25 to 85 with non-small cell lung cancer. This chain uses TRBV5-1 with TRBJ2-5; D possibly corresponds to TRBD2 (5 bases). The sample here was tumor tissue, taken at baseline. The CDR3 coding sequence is TGCGCCAGCAGCTTGCGGACTCGAGAGACCCAGTACTTC. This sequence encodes CASSLRTRETQYF.